One TCR beta chain is described in this entry. The time point: peripheral blood 6 weeks after treatment start. Patients in the study were battling locally advanced or metastatic urothelial carcinoma. Sequenced by immunoSEQ multiplex PCR; TCRdb stores in-frame clones only, minus some. The sample lists about 40,000 clones, about 88% seen once, with under 25% in the top ten. This record comes from a study of PD-L1 blockade in urothelial cancer. Study overall: About 90% of the 29 patients were males with bladder-origin urothelial cancer.

The CDR3 has 15 amino acids. With 6 bases removed from V and 2 bases from J, the gap between germline ends came to 14 bases. From germline, CDR1 is MDHEN and CDR2 SYDVKM. The chain couples TRBV28 to TRBJ2-1; tentative D call: TRBD2 (5 bases). The origin of this receptor is a man aged 55 to 69 with urothelial cancer. The sequencing used PBMCs, collected around atezolizumab (anti-PD-L1) treatment. The CDR3 region is CASSPRGLPYNEQFF. CDR3 coding DNA: TGTGCCAGCAGCCCGAGAGGGCTCCCCTACAATGAGCAGTTCTTC.